Here is one T cell receptor beta chain with its context. Its antigen target is currently unknown. It has no much larger one-base neighbor in the sample; base qualities were not kept. V sheds 4 bases and J sheds 1 base, leaving 14 bases between their ends. CDR1 and CDR2 are read off the germline V gene as LGHNA and YSLEER. Inclusive of the bounding cysteine and phenylalanine, the CDR3 is 15 residues long. Only the CDR3 portion is preserved as DNA: 45 bases, with reading frame beginning at the first base. The library was generated by the immunoSEQ multiplex PCR assay. For the multiplex PCR, a mixture combining 60 forward primers for TCR Vbeta segments and 13 reverse primers for TCR Jbeta segments was used. Amplification of the CDR3 region of rearranged TCR beta genes was performed with a multiplex PCR assay on genomic DNA. On the Illumina HiSeq System, the amplified TCR beta libraries were sequenced as 87-base-pair reads. As for how the authors treated the data: A later analysis counted some 80 million unique TCR beta chains across the 650 to 800 repertoires, and 10 million to 12 million of these chains were shared by at least two donors. A nearest-neighbor algorithm error-corrected the raw reads and collapsed the reads into unique sequences, merging closely related sequences to remove PCR and sequencing errors. V, D and J gene segments were assigned by aligning CDR3 sequences to IMGT reference sequences. For a sequence to be retained, a match of at least six nucleotides was required to both a V gene segment and a J gene segment. A rearrangement counted as productive if the CDR3 had no stop codons and remained in frame with V and J, and every other rearrangement counted as non-productive. Following IMGT convention, CDR3 was defined as the stretch from the second conserved V-encoded cysteine up to the conserved J-encoded phenylalanine. The earlier analysis of 587 of the donors excluded any sequence lacking an unambiguous match to a single V gene segment. An earlier analysis of roughly 590 of the donors called V segments functional above 56.7% productive rearrangements and segregating when the between-donor standard deviation exceeded 5%. A statistical classification framework was built for diagnosing cytomegalovirus status from the catalog of TCR beta chain sequences. A later analysis assigned V and J genes by comparing TCR nucleotide sequences with IMGT/GENE-DB human TR gene sequences. A later analysis assigned CDR3 sequences and most-parsimonious VDJ recombination scenarios with the TCRdist pipeline. In a later analysis, each TCR beta chain was defined by its CDR3 amino acid sequence together with its V-gene family, and reads lacking a unique V-gene family were excluded. To address suspected cross-contamination and a sequencing artifact, a later analysis removed 592 highly shared, low-generation-probability nucleotide sequences. In a later analysis, a clonal expansion index for each public chain was calculated from normalized within-repertoire ranks of inferred template counts. A later analysis computed generation probabilities with a VDJ recombination model fitted to out-of-frame rearrangements, and checked the results against IGoR. A later analysis scored TCR-TCR, TCR-HLA and TCR-CMV co-occurrence with hypergeometric tests, applying a repertoire-size bias correction to TCR pairs. A later analysis estimated false discovery rates by permuting HLA or CMV assignments 20 times. In a later analysis, co-occurring TCRs were grouped using DBSCAN, and TCRdist sequence similarity was added for clustering within HLA-allele-positive subsets. Repertoires with fewer than 30,000 or more than 120,000 public chains were left out of co-occurrence clustering, as were five repertoires with anomalous nucleotide sharing. TCRdb stores this immuneACCESS table with in-frame sequences only. Part of the clones is absent; in the studies checked, under half of the shortfall reflects unresolved V genes, and no reason is known for the rest. Clone size and the V and J calls come from that table; the DNA yielded D and trimming. Present in this sample are approximately 180,000 clones, 80% of which were seen just once. The top ten clonotypes cover approximately 6.7% of the sample.

This specimen comes from a study of cytomegalovirus exposure and HLA in healthy donors listed by TCRdb under 2017. For context, the study as a whole: According to an earlier analysis of a few hundred of the donors, roughly 180 million T cells yielded 100 million or so unique TCR beta sequences and more than 250 Gb of sequence data. Roughly 300 gigabases of sequencing data and roughly 81 million unique TCR sequences made up an early release that covered several hundred HLA-typed donors. The genetic ancestry cluster associated with self-reported Caucasian donors included 81% of the approximately 430 genotyped donors. The study aimed to test whether signatures of past pathogen exposure could be identified by cataloging public T cell receptors. The study profiled the T cell repertoires of hundreds of subjects by immunosequencing and related them to cytomegalovirus serostatus. In addition to the first cohort of approximately 670 subjects, a separate validation cohort of approximately 120 different subjects was used. To predict cytomegalovirus infection status, the study combined high-throughput TCR immunosequencing, statistical association of individual TCRs with disease status, and machine learning. A later analysis re-examined previously published TCR beta repertoires from around 670 donors and added high-resolution HLA genotyping to investigate patterns of TCR occurrence. Rather than using new phenotypic data, the later analysis identified candidate immune exposures from TCR beta sequences and from how often those sequences occurred across donors. An earlier analysis of 587 of the donors used high-throughput TCR beta sequencing to judge whether each TCR beta V gene segment behaved as functional or pseudogenic. Donor age, sex, ethnicity and CMV serostatus were collected together with the repertoire data. In a later genetic analysis, genome-wide SNP genotypes for about three fifths of the roughly 670 donors were used, and that subset was treated as a discovery cohort. Every discovery cohort repertoire had been produced on one sequencing platform. HLA typing included class I and class II loci at four-digit resolution. Typing coverage varied by locus: roughly 629-640 donors for A, B, C, DRB1 and DQB1; about 520 for DQA1; approximately 610 for DPA1; roughly 450 for DPB1. A handful of DR-DQ haplotypes were handled as single units for association and clustering because linkage in the cohort was strong. On average, about 240,000 unique TCR beta nucleotide sequences were sequenced per donor among some 420 genotyped donors of the cohort, with around 19% of those sequences being non-productive.

The full study reports these points: Because HLA typing was missing for some donors at each locus, association tests included only the typed subset. In a later analysis, TCR association rates were found to vary across HLA loci, with the most associated TCRs seen for DRB1 alleles and the fewest for HLA-C alleles. The study listed 150 to 200 TCR beta chains as associated with cytomegalovirus. Correlated functional status among segregating V segments might reflect linkage disequilibrium, but an unknown experimental factor could not be ruled out. A later analysis reported that several top co-occurrence clusters appeared linked to parvovirus B19, influenza, CMV and Epstein-Barr virus. At a false discovery rate of 0.05, a later analysis linked around 17,000 TCR beta sequences to specific HLA alleles. A further reported finding was that TCR beta sequences accurately predicted the HLA-A and HLA-B alleles for most subjects in the first cohort. Compared with equally common non-associated chains, HLA-associated TCR beta chains in a later analysis were more clonally expanded and had lower generation probabilities. Most TCR sequences were seen in very few donors, while some public TCRs were found in many individuals. Most CMV-associated TCR beta chains appeared to be HLA-restricted in a later analysis, and the HLA associations seemed to be driven largely by CMV exposure. This cohort had only TCR beta chains sequenced, and the lack of alpha or paired-chain data limited which features could be detected. According to a later genetic analysis, donors in an Asian-associated ancestry cluster had fewer N-insertions in productive TCRs than the approximately 690-donor mean. Roughly 15 rarely observed V segments, including chromosome 9 orphons, were excluded from the earlier analysis of a few hundred of the donors because counts were too low. The only immune exposure information available for the cohort was CMV serostatus. Assigning TCR associations to individual alleles was difficult when HLA alleles, especially DR and DQ, strongly co-occurred. Presence/absence analyses assumed roughly uniform sequencing depth across donors, an assumption that may not hold. In vitro tests confirmed that three of the cytomegalovirus-associated TCR beta chains recognize cytomegalovirus antigens. Cytomegalovirus status was reported to be diagnosed by the classifier with high specificity and sensitivity in both the original and validation cohorts. In a later genetic analysis, a missense DCLRE1C variant was associated with V-gene and J-gene trimming of TCR beta chains, and the association was replicated in an independent cohort. Because the 87-base-pair reads could not distinguish some IMGT-functional V segments, including TRBV6-2 and TRBV6-3, those segments were excluded. It was suggested by the authors that the approach could potentially be generalized to other disease states and immunological phenotypes. An earlier analysis of around 540 of the donors showed that most TCR beta V segments appeared in productive rearrangements either about 87% or about 30% of the time, which broadly matched IMGT annotations. The sequencing pipeline was judged likely to have produced a cluster of highly shared sequence variants as a technical artifact.

The cohort consisted of approximately 690 healthy bone marrow donors. All cohort members were sampled while nominally healthy, although unrecorded immune exposures were likely present. The donor tested CMV seropositive and was one of the 289 seropositive cohort members. A peripheral blood sample was collected from each donor, and TCR beta sequencing was performed on peripheral blood mononuclear cells. The Qiagen DNeasy Blood Extraction Kit was used to extract genomic DNA from the blood cell samples. The chain joins TRBV4-3 to TRBJ2-7; the D gene cannot be resolved reliably. This receptor was taken from a man aged 25-45 years in good health and CMV-seropositive. Sequenced sample: PBMCs. The CDR3 here reads CASSRSLTGSYEQYF. The base sequence is TGCGCCAGCAGCCGGTCCCTAACTGGTTCCTACGAGCAGTACTTC.